This record looks at one T cell receptor (beta chain) sequence and its context. The target antigen is unknown. Only in-frame clones appear in the TCRdb table, and some are missing; sequencing was by immunoSEQ multiplex PCR. This repertoire shows tens of thousands of clones, 65% to 85% found once; its top ten account for around 2.8%. This entry belongs to a study of OX40 agonist ivuxolimab in advanced cancers. Study-level background: Given to patients was ivuxolimab, an agonistic anti-OX40 (CD134) antibody. The study, taken as a whole, reports: Certain nonresponding patients likewise had low normalized T-cell clonal expansion.

CDR3 length: 13 residues. Germline loops: CDR1 MNHEY, CDR2 SMNVEV (reference sequence). With 6 bases removed from V and 8 bases from J, the gap between germline ends came to 16 bases. The material sequenced was CD4+ or CD8+ T cells sorted from blood, taken in a trial of the OX40 agonist ivuxolimab. This TCR was recovered from an adult with an advanced solid tumor such as melanoma, head and neck, liver or kidney cancer. The rearrangement uses TRBV27 and TRBJ1-2; D is ambiguous. The CDR3 bases are TGTGCCAGCAGGACCCCCCGCGGCGGGGGCTACACCTTC. This encodes CASRTPRGGGYTF.